This T cell receptor beta chain was identified during a study of T-cell memory formation after mild COVID-19. This clonotype was seen just once. TCRdb reprocessed the 5' RACE reads with MiXCR, giving one entry per CDR3 protein. The sample records almost 550,000 distinct CDR3 sequences, roughly 20% being singletons. The V gene lost 3 bases and the J gene lost 5 bases, with 12 bases spanning the gap. This CDR3 is built from 14 residues. The receptor was isolated from an adult woman who had mild COVID-19 (a few samples of this study predate the infection). Cell type and time point are not known. This chain connects TRBV12-3 or TRBV12-4 to TRBJ2-3, with D possibly TRBD2 on 7 matching bases. Sample: PBMCs or a T cell subset sorted from them (not recorded which). The DNA of the CDR3 is TGTGCCAGCAGTTTCGCGGGGGCTGTAGATACGCAGTATTTT. Protein product: CASSFAGAVDTQYF.